This TCR beta chain was sequenced for a study of T cell repertoires in cytomegalovirus infection. Study information: Recently identified HLA-C-restricted CMV epitopes were among the peptides used. Based on public TCR beta signatures, there were indications of CMV infection and of a matching HLA type. General study findings and limits: HLA-C-restricted CMV clonotypes gave the most frequent clonotype in two of eight donors.

One entry per CDR3 protein results from TCRdb running MiXCR on the reads. Here the sample spans 680,000 or so distinct CDR3 sequences, around 31% being singletons. This clonotype has more than one count but fewer than ten. The antigen remains unidentified. Trimming pared 0 bases from V and 2 bases from J, leaving 4 bases between. The CDR3 spans 13 residues. Germline V gene sequence: CDR1 LGHNA, CDR2 YNFKEQ. This TCR was sampled from a human donor in good health (CMV status not recorded). Some clones in this sample may be carry-over from other donors' samples. The sample was cultured PBMCs, taken from culture after CMV antigen stimulation. This chain connects TRBV4-2 to TRBJ1-2; no clear D. CDR3 in amino acids: CASSQDANYGYTF. CDR3 DNA sequence: TGTGCCAGCAGCCAAGACGCCAACTATGGCTACACCTTC.